The next 2 T cell receptor beta chains were all read from a single sample in a study of OX40 agonist ivuxolimab in advanced cancers. Libraries were prepared through the immunoSEQ multiplex PCR assay. In its TCRdb copy, this immuneACCESS table keeps in-frame sequences only and misses some clones. Where compared with another copy, unresolved V genes explain less than half of these, and the others have no known cause. The sample records about 88,000 clones, roughly 85% of which are singletons. Clones ranked in the top ten supply 0.2% to 0.25% of the sample. Material: CD4+ or CD8+ T cells sorted from blood, obtained in a trial of the OX40 agonist ivuxolimab. All receptors derive from an adult with an advanced solid tumor such as melanoma, head and neck, liver or kidney cancer.

The rearrangement joins TRBV18 to TRBJ1-4; the match to TRBD1 covers 7 bases. This CDR3 has 14 amino acids. The germline gives CDR1 KGHSH, CDR2 LQKENI. The ends lost 3 bases at V and 4 bases at J; junction bases unmatched: 2. The CDR3 reads CASSPRQGNEKLFF. DNA for the CDR3: TGTGCCAGCTCACCGCGACAGGGTAATGAAAAACTGTTTTTT.

CDR3 loop: CASSPGPGREKLFF. Written as DNA, the CDR3 is TGTGCCAGCTCACCAGGGCCCGGCCGGGAAAAACTGTTTTTT. The chain employs TRBV18 and TRBJ1-4; D is unresolved. V lost 2 bases to trimming and J lost 8 bases, with 12 bases between them. This CDR3 spans 14 amino acids. Looked up from germline, CDR1 is KGHSH and CDR2 is LQKENI.